The 18 T cell receptor beta chains below were found in one sample sequenced in a study of blood T cell repertoires in COVID-19. Only in-frame clones appear in the TCRdb table, and some are missing; sequencing was by immunoSEQ multiplex PCR. The sample lists more than 150,000 clones; roughly 84% were seen once. The sample taken for sequencing was peripheral blood. The origin of the receptors is a man aged 45-60 years with active or convalescent COVID-19.

This clone was seen more than once but under ten times. This rearrangement joins TRBV7-2 to TRBJ1-4; 8 bases align to TRBD1. The CDR3 spans 15 residues. CDR1 SGHTA and CDR2 FQGNSA come from the germline V gene. V trimming: 2 bases; J trimming: 6 bases; junction bases outside the gene matches: 5. The chain's CDR3 is CASSLNPGGYEKLFF. The CDR3 bases are TGTGCCAGCAGCTTAAATCCAGGGGGCTATGAAAAACTGTTTTTT.

The chain employs TRBV7-3 and TRBJ2-2, with 10 bases that match TRBD2. The CDR3 sequence is 16 residues long. Germline V gives CDR1 SGHTA, CDR2 FQGTGA. The ends lost 3 bases at V and 4 bases at J; junction bases unmatched: 5. The CDR3 region has the DNA TGTGCCAGCAGCTTGGCGGGACTAGCGTCCACCGGGGAGCTGTTTTTT. As protein: CASSLAGLASTGELFF.

A few counts support this clone. The chain is built from TRBV15 and TRBJ2-1; D is ambiguous. CDR1 LNHNV and CDR2 YYDKDF come from the germline V gene (reference sequence). This CDR3 region has 16 residues. Deletions cut 0 bases from V and 4 bases from J, with 13 bases between. CDR3 loop: CATSREAPGWYNEQFF. DNA of the CDR3: TGTGCCACCAGCAGAGAGGCCCCGGGTTGGTACAATGAGCAGTTCTTC.

The chain employs TRBV5-1 and TRBJ2-3; TRBD1 matches 9 bases. Germline V lookup: CDR1 SGHRS, CDR2 YFSETQ. CDR3 length: 17 amino acids. V lost 1 base and J lost 2; bases outside the gene matches: 8. The CDR3 DNA reads as TGCGCCAGCAGCTTGATCCGGGACAGGGTGGACACAGATACGCAGTATTTT. Its translation is CASSLIRDRVDTDTQYF. The full variable domain, rest sourced from reference TRBV5-1 and TRBJ2-3, is KAGVTQTPRYLIKTRGQQVTLSCSPISGHRSVSWYQQTPGQGLQFLFEYFSETQRNKGNFPGRFSGRQFSNSRSEMNVSTLELGDSALYLCASSLIRDRVDTDTQYFGPGTRLTVL.

The chain employs TRBV7-9 and TRBJ2-1; 11 nucleotides align to TRBD2. The CDR3 is 16 residues long. The germline gives CDR1 SEHNR, CDR2 FQNEAQ (reference sequence). J was trimmed by 5 bases and V by 2 bases; bases with no gene match: 5. This CDR3 reads CASSLPSGGLNNEQFF. In nucleotides, the CDR3 is TGTGCCAGCAGCTTACCTAGCGGGGGGCTTAACAATGAGCAGTTCTTC.

CDR3 sequence reads: CASSVQAGNTGELFF. The CDR3 DNA reads as TGTGCCAGCAGCGTACAAGCGGGGAACACCGGGGAGCTGTTTTTT. This rearrangement joins TRBV9 to TRBJ2-2, with D tentatively TRBD2 (6 bases). This CDR3 is 15 amino acids long. CDR1 and CDR2 from the germline V gene are SGDLS and YYNGEE. The V end lost 1 base, the J end lost 1 base, and 8 bases lay between the germline ends. The complete variable domain, with remaining parts taken from reference TRBV9 and TRBJ2-2, reads DSGVTQTPKHLITATGQRVTLRCSPRSGDLSVYWYQQSLDQGLQFLIQYYNGEERAKGNILERFSAQQFPDLHSELNLSSLELGDSALYFCASSVQAGNTGELFFGEGSRLTVL.

The gene calls are TRBV10-2 and TRBJ1-2, with TRBD1 as a possible D gene (5 bases). The CDR3 has 13 amino acids. V was cut by 7 bases and J by 0 bases, with 9 bases left in between. CDR1 and CDR2 from the germline V gene are WSHSY and SAAADI. CDR3 coding DNA: TGCGCCAGCAAGAAGACAGCTAACTATGGCTACACCTTC. Translating it yields CASKKTANYGYTF.

The gene calls are TRBV19 and TRBJ2-1; D gene uncertain. The CDR3 loop spans 17 amino acids. Trimming took 4 bases from V and 2 from J, leaving 18 bases between them. Germline-derived CDR1 and CDR2 are LNHDA and SQIVND (reference sequence). The CDR3 sequence is CASSTLVSVGPYNEQFF. CDR3 bases: TGTGCCAGTAGTACCCTTGTGTCGGTTGGGCCCTACAATGAGCAGTTCTTC.

About this clone: The same CDR3 is also encoded by other DNA sequences in this sample. The genes are TRBV29-1 and TRBJ2-2; 8 bases match TRBD1. CDR1 is SQVTM and CDR2 is ANQGSEA in the germline V gene. V lost 4 bases, J lost 5 bases, and 3 bases stayed unmatched. This CDR3 comprises 13 residues. The CDR3 region has the DNA TGCAGCGTTGTCACAGGGGGAACCGGGGAGCTGTTTTTT. Amino acids: CSVVTGGTGELFF.

V and J are TRBV7-2 and TRBJ1-2; 10 bases align to TRBD1. The ends lost 5 bases at V and 7 bases at J; junction bases unmatched: 13. Per the germline V gene, CDR1 is SGHTA and CDR2 is FQGNSA. CDR3 length equals 16 residues. The CDR3 region is CASSPGTGEAVSGYTF. The CDR3 DNA is TGTGCCAGCAGCCCCGGGACAGGGGAGGCGGTGAGTGGCTACACCTTC.

This sequence joins TRBV3-1 (or the pseudogene TRBV3-2) and TRBJ2-5; weak D call: TRBD1 (5 bases). Germline V gives CDR1 LGHDT, CDR2 YNNKEL (reference sequence). The CDR3 covers 14 residues. The V and J ends lost 1 base and 5 bases respectively, with 11 bases between them. The CDR3 spells CASSQAQGRETQYF. In nucleotides, the CDR3 is TGTGCCAGCAGCCAAGCCCAGGGCCGGGAGACCCAGTACTTC.

The rearrangement uses TRBV19 and TRBJ2-5, with TRBD1 as a possible D gene (6 bases). With 10 bases removed from V and 2 bases from J, the gap between germline ends came to 26 bases. The germline V gene has CDR1 LNHDA and CDR2 SQIVND (reference sequence). This CDR3 is built from 17 residues. The CDR3 sequence: CATWGPIHGDRQETQYF. Written as DNA, the CDR3 is TGTGCCACCTGGGGGCCGATACACGGGGATCGTCAAGAGACCCAGTACTTC.

The chain carries TRBV5-1 and TRBJ2-3; possible D gene TRBD2, 5 bases. The ends were cut back, 0 bases at V and 6 bases at J, with 11 bases in the middle. This CDR3 spans 14 amino acids. Germline loops: CDR1 SGHRS, CDR2 YFSETQ. In DNA form, the CDR3 reads TGCGCCAGCAGCTTGGAGCGGTCTCTGGATACGCAGTATTTT. It is translated as CASSLERSLDTQYF.

In DNA form, the CDR3 reads TGTGCCAGCAGTCTCCGGTTTGATTCACCCCTCCACTTT. This encodes CASSLRFDSPLHF. The chain links TRBV9 to TRBJ1-6; D remains ambiguous. The V gene's germline CDR1 is SGDLS and CDR2 YYNGEE. This CDR3 is built from 13 residues. Between the trimmed V and J ends, which lost 5 bases and 8 bases, there was a span of 11 bases.

CDR3 nucleotides: TGTGCCAGCAGCCCGCTAGCGGGACGATACAATGAGCAGTTCTTC. Protein: CASSPLAGRYNEQFF. J is TRBJ2-1 and V is TRBV11-1, with 9 bases matching TRBD2. The CDR3 totals 15 residues. The junction had 6 bases not matched to a gene; V was cut back by 5 bases and J by 4 bases. CDR1 SGHAT and CDR2 FQDESV come from the germline V gene (reference sequence).

V is TRBV19 and J is TRBJ1-2; TRBD1 might be the D (5 bases). V shed 3 bases and J shed 4 bases, with 12 bases lying between them. Germline-derived CDR1 and CDR2 are LNHDA and SQIVND (reference sequence). The CDR3 covers 14 residues. CDR3 in amino acids: CASSIWGEPYGYTF. CDR3 sequence (DNA): TGTGCCAGTAGTATCTGGGGGGAACCCTATGGCTACACCTTC.

The chain recombines TRBV4-2 with TRBJ1-2; perhaps TRBD1 as D (6 bases). From germline, CDR1 is LGHNA and CDR2 YNFKEQ. The germline V and J ends were trimmed by 0 bases and 0 bases, with 14 bases remaining between them. The CDR3 totals 17 residues. Written as DNA, the CDR3 is TGTGCCAGCAGCCAAGATCAAGGACAGATTTCTAACTATGGCTACACCTTC. This gives the protein CASSQDQGQISNYGYTF.

This clone has just one count. The genes are TRBV5-1 and TRBJ1-6; D call uncertain. V lost 0 bases, J lost 0 bases, and 7 bases lay in between. The CDR3 consists of 16 residues. CDR1 SGHRS and CDR2 YFSETQ come from the germline V gene. Here the CDR3 DNA reads TGCGCCAGCAGCTTGGATGGCAGCTCCTATAATTCACCCCTCCACTTT. Translated: CASSLDGSSYNSPLHF.